The TCR beta chain under discussion was sequenced for a study of CD8 T cells in Susac syndrome. Study results and caveats: As the study acknowledged, the number of individuals in its TCR sequencing and HLA analysis was relatively small.

The J segment lost 5 bases and the V segment lost 2 bases, leaving 3 bases of the junction unmatched. Per the germline V gene, CDR1 is DFQATT and CDR2 is SNEGSKA (reference sequence). There are 13 residues in the CDR3. Random hexamers served to reverse transcribe roughly 0.5 to 1 ug RNA. Each CDR3 protein is one row after TCRdb ran MiXCR on the immunoSEQ multiplex PCR reads. The table records some 99,000 distinct CDR3 sequences, about 95% of them present only once. Concerning this clonotype itself: Its antigen is undetermined.

This clonotype originated in a human donor in good health. Sequenced input: CD4+ T cells from PBMCs. V gene TRBV20-1 combines with J gene TRBJ1-1, with 9 bases matching TRBD1. The CDR3 sequence: CSARTGGNTEAFF. The CDR3, as DNA: TGCAGTGCTAGAACAGGGGGCAATACTGAAGCTTTCTTT.